This is a list of T cell receptor beta chains from one sample in a study of blood T cell repertoires in COVID-19. Generated by immunoSEQ multiplex PCR, the TCRdb table keeps only in-frame clones and is missing some. The sample records 120,000 to 150,000 clones, roughly four fifths being singletons. The material sequenced was peripheral blood. These receptor sequences come from a human donor with acute or convalescent COVID-19. The donor label of this sample is uncertain. Each CDR3 is given with its conserved first and last residue. Fields, in order: V gene, clone size, J gene, CDR3 protein. Clone size is shown for a subset of rows, as once, few, many or a class of expanded clone.

v_call: TRBV10-3
clone_size: NA
j_call: TRBJ1-1
cdr3_aa: CAISESTTETAFF

v_call: TRBV19
clone_size: NA
j_call: TRBJ1-1
cdr3_aa: CASSTWTGRNTEAFF

v_call: TRBV5-1
clone_size: NA
j_call: TRBJ1-3
cdr3_aa: CASSSGDRSTATIYF

v_call: TRBV10-3
clone_size: NA
j_call: TRBJ2-1
cdr3_aa: CAISALRVLDNEQFF

v_call: TRBV5-5
clone_size: few
j_call: TRBJ1-4
cdr3_aa: CASSSTGQLGEKLFF

v_call: TRBV6-5
clone_size: NA
j_call: TRBJ1-1
cdr3_aa: CASSGQGGSTEAFF

v_call: TRBV20-1
clone_size: NA
j_call: TRBJ2-5
cdr3_aa: CSASTGDITDF

v_call: TRBV20-1
clone_size: NA
j_call: TRBJ1-4
cdr3_aa: CSAAPPGKLFF

v_call: TRBV7-2
clone_size: NA
j_call: TRBJ2-1
cdr3_aa: CASSLWGGAVNEQFF

v_call: TRBV19
clone_size: NA
j_call: TRBJ1-6
cdr3_aa: CASSPQGGNSPLHF

v_call: TRBV6-5
clone_size: NA
j_call: TRBJ1-5
cdr3_aa: CASSYDRTQPQHF

v_call: TRBV6-1
clone_size: NA
j_call: TRBJ2-5
cdr3_aa: CASSEGIGEETQYF

v_call: TRBV29-1
clone_size: few
j_call: TRBJ2-4
cdr3_aa: CSVEETEDRGLLGIQYF

v_call: TRBV28
clone_size: few
j_call: TRBJ1-1
cdr3_aa: CASSSLIVVEAFF

v_call: TRBV20-1
clone_size: NA
j_call: TRBJ2-1
cdr3_aa: CSATLNEQFF

v_call: TRBV3-1/TRBV3-2
clone_size: NA
j_call: TRBJ1-6
cdr3_aa: CASSQGHAGTPLHF

v_call: TRBV5-1
clone_size: NA
j_call: TRBJ1-1
cdr3_aa: CASSPGQGNTEAFF

v_call: TRBV7-6
clone_size: NA
j_call: TRBJ1-3
cdr3_aa: CASSSIPVSGNTIYF

v_call: TRBV7-2
clone_size: NA
j_call: TRBJ1-5
cdr3_aa: CASSLLGVNQPQHF

v_call: TRBV6-5
clone_size: NA
j_call: TRBJ1-2
cdr3_aa: CASSYKINYGYTF

v_call: TRBV5-6
clone_size: NA
j_call: TRBJ1-2
cdr3_aa: CASSLYGTGPANYGYTF

v_call: TRBV16
clone_size: once
j_call: TRBJ1-3
cdr3_aa: CASSPHLRAPGDGNTIYF

v_call: TRBV5-1
clone_size: NA
j_call: TRBJ1-2
cdr3_aa: CASSLDLLSYGYTF

v_call: TRBV11-3
clone_size: NA
j_call: TRBJ2-1
cdr3_aa: CASSFGGAKEQFF

v_call: TRBV7-9
clone_size: many
j_call: TRBJ2-7
cdr3_aa: CASSSDRSYEQYF

v_call: TRBV30
clone_size: NA
j_call: TRBJ1-1
cdr3_aa: CAWSFGTLKANEAFF

v_call: TRBV3-1/TRBV3-2
clone_size: few
j_call: TRBJ2-1
cdr3_aa: CASSQVSGGAYEQFF

v_call: TRBV2
clone_size: NA
j_call: TRBJ1-6
cdr3_aa: CASKGTGGDSPLHF

v_call: TRBV7-9
clone_size: NA
j_call: TRBJ1-5
cdr3_aa: CASSPGSRGGSQPQHF

v_call: TRBV27
clone_size: NA
j_call: TRBJ1-6
cdr3_aa: CASSFEGLQNSPLHF

v_call: TRBV14
clone_size: NA
j_call: TRBJ2-2
cdr3_aa: CASSQVEGGELFF

v_call: TRBV18
clone_size: once
j_call: TRBJ1-1
cdr3_aa: CASSPTENTEAFF

v_call: TRBV7-9
clone_size: NA
j_call: TRBJ2-3
cdr3_aa: CASSPGLAGGPLTDTQYF